These 4 T cell receptor beta chains were all obtained from the same sample, sequenced in a study of control samples from healthy donors and cancer patients. Here immunoSEQ multiplex PCR was the method, and the copy in TCRdb shows in-frame clones only, minus some. The sample yields more than 95,000 clones, roughly 84% seen once. The specimen was blood. The receptors derive from a man between 40 and 49 years old in good health.

This chain connects TRBV27 to TRBJ1-6, with no clear D. The length of the CDR3 is 12 residues. The V gene's germline CDR1 is MNHEY and CDR2 SMNVEV (reference sequence). V lost 2 bases and J lost 7, with 3 bases in between. The CDR3 DNA is TGTGCCAGCAGTTTAGGCAATTCACCCCTCCACTTT. Translation: CASSLGNSPLHF.

This chain links TRBV7-6 with TRBJ2-1, with D possibly being TRBD2 (5 bases). The CDR3 totals 13 residues. Germline CDR1 reads SGHVS; CDR2 reads FNYEAQ. V lost 3 bases and J 9 bases, leaving 12 bases between the germline ends. Here the CDR3 DNA reads TGTGCCAGCAGCTTTCTGGAGGCGGGTGAGCAGTTCTTC. Its protein is CASSFLEAGEQFF. Based on the CDR3 plus reference TRBV7-6 and TRBJ2-1, the full variable domain is GAGVSQSPRYKVTKRGQDVALRCDPISGHVSLYWYRQALGQGPEFLTYFNYEAQQDKSGLPNDRFSAERPEGSISTLTIQRTEQRDSAMYRCASSFLEAGEQFFGPGTRLTVL.

This sequence joins TRBV10-3 and TRBJ2-1; 10 bases line up with TRBD1. The CDR3 is made up of 15 amino acids. CDR1 and CDR2 (germline): ENHRY, SYGVKD. V was pared by 6 bases and J by 5 bases, with 7 bases of the junction left unmatched. CDR3 sequence reads: CAIRNTGTGDNEQFF. For the CDR3, the DNA is TGTGCCATCAGGAATACCGGGACAGGGGACAATGAGCAGTTCTTC.

This clone was counted once. The chain employs TRBV5-6 and TRBJ2-2; tentatively, D is TRBD2 (5 bases). Germline V gene data show CDR1 as SGHDT and CDR2 as YYEEEE. The CDR3 consists of 15 residues. Deletions cut 0 bases from V and 5 bases from J, with 11 bases between. CDR3 loop: CASSLVPGKTGELFF. In nucleotides, the CDR3 is TGTGCCAGCAGCTTGGTGCCGGGGAAAACCGGGGAGCTGTTTTTT.